This is a list of T cell receptor beta chains from one sample in a study of blood T cell repertoires in COVID-19. This table comes from immunoSEQ multiplex PCR, and its TCRdb copy is limited to in-frame clones, with some not included. Of over 45,000 clones in the sample, more than 60% are singletons; the top ten hold about 17%. The sequencing sample was made of peripheral blood. The receptors were sampled from a woman aged 50 to 60 with active or convalescent COVID-19. The CDR3 runs from the conserved cysteine through the conserved F or W. Each record gives: V gene, clone size, D gene, J gene, CDR3 DNA, CDR3 protein. A D gene is named only where the DNA matches it firmly. The listing skips clone size in some rows; elsewhere it reads once, few, many or a size class.

TRBV5-5,NA,NA,TRBJ2-5,TGTGCCAGCAGTTCATTTGGCGGGGTCCCGGAGACCCAGTACTTC,CASSSFGGVPETQYF
TRBV2,NA,TRBD2,TRBJ2-7,TGTGCCACCCAAGCGGGAGGCACCTACGAGCAGTACTTC,CATQAGGTYEQYF
TRBV9,once,TRBD2,TRBJ2-2,TGTGCCAGCCGTCCGGGGGGTAGCCGGAACACCGGGGAGCTGTTTTTT,CASRPGGSRNTGELFF
TRBV28,NA,TRBD2,TRBJ2-1,TGTGCCAGCAGTTTTACTGGGGGGGATGAGCAGTTCTTC,CASSFTGGDEQFF
TRBV7-9,NA,NA,TRBJ2-7,TGTGCCAGCAGCACACAGGGAAACGAGCAGTACTTC,CASSTQGNEQYF
TRBV28,NA,NA,TRBJ1-1,TGTGCCAGCAGGGGGCATTCCTTCACTGAAGCTTTCTTT,CASRGHSFTEAFF
TRBV7-8,NA,NA,TRBJ2-7,TGTGCCAGCAGCTTCTCCGGGAGCTCCTACGAGCAGTACTTC,CASSFSGSSYEQYF
TRBV6-5,NA,NA,TRBJ1-4,TGTGCCAGCAGACGACAGGTTAATGAAAAACTGTTTTTT,CASRRQVNEKLFF
TRBV18,NA,TRBD1,TRBJ2-7,TGTGCCAGCTCACCCGTGGGACAGGGGGCTCGGGAGCAGTACTTC,CASSPVGQGAREQYF
TRBV7-9,NA,NA,TRBJ1-5,TGTGCCAGCAGCTTGCAGGGGAACAATCAGCCCCAGCATTTT,CASSLQGNNQPQHF
TRBV29-1,NA,NA,TRBJ1-2,TGCAGCGTTGAAGGCCCTACAGGGCTCTATGGCTACACCTTC,CSVEGPTGLYGYTF
TRBV15,NA,NA,TRBJ2-3,TGTGCCACCAGCAGCGAATTAAGAGGCCCAGATACGCAGTATTTT,CATSSELRGPDTQYF
TRBV11-2,NA,TRBD1,TRBJ1-6,TGTGCCAGCAGCCCGAGAGAGGGGACAGATAATTCACCCCTCCACTTT,CASSPREGTDNSPLHF
TRBV24-1,NA,TRBD2,TRBJ2-3,TGTGCCACCAGTGATCCCGGGACTAGCGGAGGAGTAGATACGCAGTATTTT,CATSDPGTSGGVDTQYF
TRBV10-2,NA,TRBD2,TRBJ2-4,TGCGCCAGCAGGGGGGTAGCGGGAAACATTCAGTACTTC,CASRGVAGNIQYF
TRBV7-9,NA,TRBD1,TRBJ2-2,TGTGCCAGCAGACCCGGACAGGGTGGCACCGGGGAGCTGTTTTTT,CASRPGQGGTGELFF
TRBV4-2,NA,NA,TRBJ1-1,TGTGCCAGCAGCCAAGCTACAGGCACTGAAGCTTTCTTT,CASSQATGTEAFF
TRBV7-9,NA,NA,TRBJ2-1,TGTGCCAGCAGCCCCCCCGTGAGTAATGAGCAGTTCTTC,CASSPPVSNEQFF
TRBV4-1,NA,TRBD1,TRBJ2-1,TGCGCCAGCAGCCGGACAGGGGCGGACTCCTACAATGAGCAGTTCTTC,CASSRTGADSYNEQFF
TRBV7-8,once,TRBD2,TRBJ2-5,TGTGCCAGCAGCCCCCGACTAGCGGGGGGGGAGACCCAGTACTTC,CASSPRLAGGETQYF
TRBV29-1,NA,TRBD1,TRBJ1-2,TGCAGCGTTGAAGACCCGATACAGGGGGCGACCAGGGGCTATGGCTACACCTTC,CSVEDPIQGATRGYGYTF
TRBV6-5,NA,NA,TRBJ1-4,TGTGCCAGCAGTTATGAAGGGGCGGATGAAAAACTGTTTTTT,CASSYEGADEKLFF
TRBV19,NA,TRBD1,TRBJ2-1,TGTGCCAGTAGTTTCTCTGGACAGGGGTACAATGAGCAGTTCTTC,CASSFSGQGYNEQFF
TRBV21-1,NA,NA,TRBJ2-3,TGTGCCAGCAGCCCCGGTTCAGATACGCAGTATTTT,CASSPGSDTQYF
TRBV29-1,NA,TRBD1,TRBJ1-5,TGCAGCGTGCAAACAGGGGGCGGCAGTAATGCCCAGCATTTT,CSVQTGGGSNAQHF
TRBV5-4,NA,NA,TRBJ2-2,TGTGCCAGCAGCTTGCCCCCTCTAGCCAACACCGGGGAGCTGTTTTTT,CASSLPPLANTGELFF
TRBV28,few,TRBD1,TRBJ2-7,TGTGCCAGCAGTTCCTCGGGACAGGGGGCTGGTTACGAGCAGTACTTC,CASSSSGQGAGYEQYF
TRBV28,NA,NA,TRBJ1-2,TGTGCCAGCAGTTCGTATGGCTACACCTTC,CASSSYGYTF
TRBV10-3,few,TRBD1,TRBJ2-5,TGTGCCATCAGTGAGTCAAGGGGGCTGGAAGAGACCCAGTACTTC,CAISESRGLEETQYF
TRBV10-1,NA,TRBD2,TRBJ2-5,TGCGCCAGCAGGGCTAGCGGGACAGAGACCCAGTACTTC,CASRASGTETQYF
TRBV30,NA,NA,TRBJ1-4,TGTGCCTGTCCTAGTCCAACTAATGAAAAACTGTTTTTT,CACPSPTNEKLFF
TRBV7-9,NA,NA,TRBJ1-4,TGTGCCAGCAGCCAAAACCTAGGAGAAGAAAAACTGTTTTTT,CASSQNLGEEKLFF
TRBV21-1,NA,NA,TRBJ1-5,TGTGCCAGCAGCAAAGGCAGGGGGAACGGGGACAGGGGCCATCAGCCCCAGCATTTT,CASSKGRGNGDRGHQPQHF
TRBV7-2,NA,NA,TRBJ2-3,TGTGCCAGCAGCTTAGAGGGAGTTAGCACAGATACGCAGTATTTT,CASSLEGVSTDTQYF
TRBV3-1/TRBV3-2,NA,TRBD1,TRBJ1-2,TGTGCCAGCAGATCAGGGGGTGGGAAAGGCTACACCTTC,CASRSGGGKGYTF
TRBV3-1/TRBV3-2,NA,NA,TRBJ2-2,TGTGCCAGCAGCCAAGTGGGGGAGGCCGGGGAGCTGTTTTTT,CASSQVGEAGELFF
TRBV27,once,TRBD1,TRBJ1-6,TGTGCCACTAGACCGGACAGGGCGAGCTCCTATAATTCACCCCTCCACTTT,CATRPDRASSYNSPLHF
TRBV19,few,NA,TRBJ2-2,TGTGCCAGTAGTATTGGCTCAATAACCGGGGAGCTGTTTTTT,CASSIGSITGELFF